This T cell receptor (beta chain) was documented in a study of cytomegalovirus exposure and HLA in healthy donors. A note on this clone: Its antigen is unidentified. At one end the junction does not follow the germline gene, possibly because of a read error.

The CDR3 spans 12 residues. Germline assignment: CDR1 SEHNR and CDR2 FQNEAQ (reference sequence). 60 Vbeta and 13 Jbeta primers were used in PCR. Sequencing used immunoSEQ multiplex PCR; TCRdb keeps in-frame clones, though not all of them. The sample shows about 120,000 clones, around three quarters of them seen only once. Study-level points and caveats: Roughly uniform sequencing depth across donors was assumed, possibly incorrectly. Later genetic work tied a missense DCLRE1C variant to beta-chain V and J trimming. Whilst most TCR sequences proved rare, a subset of public TCRs occurred across many donors.

The chain links TRBV7-9 to TRBJ1-1; D is unresolved. This sequence originates from a female donor in good health and CMV-seronegative. Sequenced sample: PBMCs. The CDR3 here is CSSSLGGTEAFF. For the CDR3, the DNA is TGTTCCAGCAGCTTAGGAGGCACTGAAGCTTTCTTT. Based on the CDR3 plus reference TRBV7-9 and TRBJ1-1, the full variable domain is DTGVSQNPRHKITKRGQNVTFRCDPISEHNRLYWYRQTLGQGPEFLTYFQNEAQLEKSRLLSDRFSAERPKGSFSTLEIQRTEQGDSAMYLCSSSLGGTEAFFGQGTRLTVV.